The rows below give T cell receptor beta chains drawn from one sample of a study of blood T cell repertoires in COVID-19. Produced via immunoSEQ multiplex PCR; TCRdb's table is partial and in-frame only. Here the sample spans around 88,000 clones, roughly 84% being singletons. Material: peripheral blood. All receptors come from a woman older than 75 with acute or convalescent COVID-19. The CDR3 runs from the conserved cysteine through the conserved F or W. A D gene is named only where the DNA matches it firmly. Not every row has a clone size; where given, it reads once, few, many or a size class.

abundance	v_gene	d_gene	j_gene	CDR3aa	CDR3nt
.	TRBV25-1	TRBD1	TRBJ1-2	CASSTQTGTGYGYTF	TGTGCCAGCAGTACCCAAACCGGGACAGGGTATGGCTACACCTTC
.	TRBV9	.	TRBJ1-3	CASSPRPAGARSSGNTIYF	TGTGCCAGCAGCCCACGCCCGGCAGGGGCTCGCAGCTCTGGAAACACCATATATTTT
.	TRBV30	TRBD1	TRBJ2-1	CAWAYRGPNNEQFF	TGTGCCTGGGCTTACAGGGGGCCCAACAATGAGCAGTTCTTC
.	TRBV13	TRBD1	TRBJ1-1	CASSPPTGVNTEAFF	TGTGCCAGCAGCCCACCGACAGGGGTGAACACTGAAGCTTTCTTT
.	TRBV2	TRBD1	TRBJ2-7	CASSEALKVGRGNYEQYF	TGTGCCAGCAGTGAAGCATTAAAGGTGGGCAGGGGGAACTACGAGCAGTACTTC
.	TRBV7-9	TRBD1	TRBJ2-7	CASSPDRGGYEQYF	TGTGCCAGCAGCCCCGACAGGGGAGGCTACGAGCAGTACTTC
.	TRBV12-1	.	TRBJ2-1	CASSQDRGLRTSGAVNQGEQFF	TGTGCCAGCAGCCAGGACAGGGGGCTGAGGACTAGCGGAGCAGTTAACCAGGGTGAGCAGTTCTTC
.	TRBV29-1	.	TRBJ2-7	CSVGRASDEQYF	TGCAGCGTTGGCAGGGCAAGTGACGAGCAGTACTTC
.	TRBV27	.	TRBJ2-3	CASSSHSSTDTQYF	TGTGCCAGCAGTTCCCATAGCAGCACAGATACGCAGTATTTT
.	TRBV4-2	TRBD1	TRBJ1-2	CASSLLGTAVGYTF	TGTGCCAGCAGCCTCTTGGGGACAGCGGTCGGCTACACCTTC
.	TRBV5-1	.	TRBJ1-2	CASSRDTGSNYGYTF	TGCGCCAGCAGCAGAGATACAGGGTCCAACTATGGCTACACCTTC
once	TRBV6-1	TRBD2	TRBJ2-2	CASGGRLAGNTGELFF	TGTGCCAGCGGTGGGAGACTAGCGGGAAACACCGGGGAGCTGTTTTTT
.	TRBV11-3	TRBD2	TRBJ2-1	CASSLSGIGWNEQFF	TGTGCCAGCAGCCTTAGCGGGATTGGTTGGAATGAGCAGTTCTTC
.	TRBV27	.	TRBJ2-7	CASSTGTFIGEQYF	TGTGCCAGCAGTACCGGGACATTTATCGGCGAGCAGTACTTC
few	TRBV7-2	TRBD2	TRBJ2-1	CASSLGSSGRASWEQFF	TGTGCCAGCAGCTTAGGGAGTAGCGGGAGGGCCTCTTGGGAGCAGTTCTTC
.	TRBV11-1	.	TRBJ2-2	CASNPVNPGAGELFF	TGTGCCAGCAACCCCGTCAATCCAGGGGCCGGGGAGCTGTTTTTT
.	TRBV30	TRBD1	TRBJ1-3	CAWEQGAFGNTIYF	TGTGCCTGGGAACAGGGGGCCTTTGGAAACACCATATATTTT
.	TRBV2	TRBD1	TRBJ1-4	CASSPDRGRANEKLFF	TGTGCCAGCAGTCCCGACAGGGGGAGGGCTAATGAAAAACTGTTTTTT
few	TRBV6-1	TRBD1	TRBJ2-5	CASSGQGGRNQQFTETQYF	TGTGCCAGCAGTGGACAGGGGGGCAGAAATCAACAGTTTACAGAGACCCAGTACTTC
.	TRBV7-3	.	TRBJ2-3	CASSPTWTDTQYF	TGTGCCAGCAGCCCCACTTGGACAGATACGCAGTATTTT
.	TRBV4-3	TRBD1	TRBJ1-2	CASSQASLGQGSGYTF	TGCGCCAGCAGCCAAGCCAGCTTAGGACAGGGCTCTGGCTACACCTTC
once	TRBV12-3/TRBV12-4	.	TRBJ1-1	CASSLQGTTEAFF	TGTGCCAGCAGTTTGCAGGGGACCACTGAAGCTTTCTTT
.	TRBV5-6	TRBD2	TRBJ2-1	CASSIISGRDTNEQFF	TGTGCCAGCAGCATAATTAGCGGGAGGGATACCAATGAGCAGTTCTTC
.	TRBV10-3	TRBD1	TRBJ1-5	CAISERTGNNQPQHF	TGTGCCATCAGTGAGAGGACAGGGAACAATCAGCCCCAGCATTTT
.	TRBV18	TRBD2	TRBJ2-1	CASSRGTSGDHEQFF	TGTGCCAGCTCACGGGGGACTAGCGGGGACCATGAGCAGTTCTTC
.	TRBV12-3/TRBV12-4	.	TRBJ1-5	CASSPGVNQPQHF	TGTGCCAGCAGTCCGGGGGTCAATCAGCCCCAGCATTTT
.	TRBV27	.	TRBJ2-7	CASSLWARGASSYEQYF	TGTGCCAGCAGTTTATGGGCCCGTGGGGCTAGCTCCTACGAGCAGTACTTC
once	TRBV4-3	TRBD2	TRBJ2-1	CASSQSLAGALGEQFF	TGCGCCAGCAGCCAATCATTAGCGGGAGCATTGGGTGAGCAGTTCTTC
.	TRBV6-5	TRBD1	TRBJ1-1	CASRDDRGSPTCF	TGTGCCAGCAGGGACGACAGGGGGTCACCCACGTGCTTT
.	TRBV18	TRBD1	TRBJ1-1	CASSHRGQGATEAFF	TGTGCCAGCTCACACAGAGGACAGGGGGCTACTGAAGCTTTCTTT